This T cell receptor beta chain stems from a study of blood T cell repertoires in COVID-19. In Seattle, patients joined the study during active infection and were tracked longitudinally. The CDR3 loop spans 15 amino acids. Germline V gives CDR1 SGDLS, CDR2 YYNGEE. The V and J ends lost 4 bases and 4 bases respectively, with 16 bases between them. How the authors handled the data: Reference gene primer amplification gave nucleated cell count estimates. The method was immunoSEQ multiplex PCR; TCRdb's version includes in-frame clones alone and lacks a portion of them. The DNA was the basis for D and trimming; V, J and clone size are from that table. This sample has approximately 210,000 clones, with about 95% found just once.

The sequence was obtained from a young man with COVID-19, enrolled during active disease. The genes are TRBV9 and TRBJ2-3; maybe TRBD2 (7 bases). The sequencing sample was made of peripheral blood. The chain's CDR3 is CASSPQGRAPDTQYF. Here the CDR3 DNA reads TGTGCCAGCAGCCCCCAGGGGAGGGCTCCAGATACGCAGTATTTT. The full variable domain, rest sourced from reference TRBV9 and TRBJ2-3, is DSGVTQTPKHLITATGQRVTLRCSPRSGDLSVYWYQQSLDQGLQFLIQYYNGEERAKGNILERFSAQQFPDLHSELNLSSLELGDSALYFCASSPQGRAPDTQYFGPGTRLTVL.